These 17 T cell receptor beta chains came from one sample sequenced in a study of technical replicates of blood from several donors. Sequenced by immunoSEQ multiplex PCR; TCRdb stores in-frame clones only, minus some. The table shows around 58,000 clones, with about 83% occurring only once. Sequencing used PBMCs. These receptor sequences come from a human donor in good health. Some clones in this sample may be carry-over from other donors' samples.

The chain uses TRBV29-1 and TRBJ2-7; D possibly corresponds to TRBD2 (6 bases). Germline assignment: CDR1 SQVTM and CDR2 ANQGSEA. The CDR3 is made up of 14 amino acids. The ends were cut back, 2 bases at V and 2 bases at J, with 13 bases in the middle. Here the CDR3 DNA reads TGCAGCGTTGAAACGGGGGAAAACCCCTACGAGCAGTACTTC. This gives the protein CSVETGENPYEQYF.

The rearrangement uses TRBV19 and TRBJ2-1; weak D call: TRBD2 (5 bases). Trimming left V 1 base short and J 0 bases short, with 10 bases between. Germline V gives CDR1 LNHDA, CDR2 SQIVND (reference sequence). The length of the CDR3 is 16 residues. The CDR3 DNA follows: TGTGCCAGTAGTATAGCCGACTATTCCTCCTACAATGAGCAGTTCTTC. This encodes CASSIADYSSYNEQFF.

The chain uses TRBV19 and TRBJ2-5; the match to TRBD2 covers 8 bases. Germline V gives CDR1 LNHDA, CDR2 SQIVND (reference sequence). Trimming cost V 4 bases and J 4 bases; bases outside gene matches: 11. This CDR3 spans 16 amino acids. The CDR3 DNA reads TGTGCCAGTAGTAAGGGGAGACTAGCGCTCCGAGAGACCCAGTACTTC. This sequence encodes CASSKGRLALRETQYF. The complete variable domain, with remaining parts taken from reference TRBV19 and TRBJ2-5, reads DGGITQSPKYLFRKEGQNVTLSCEQNLNHDAMYWYRQDPGQGLRLIYYSQIVNDFQKGDIAEGYSVSREKKESFPLTVTSAQKNPTAFYLCASSKGRLALRETQYFGPGTRLLVL.

This clone was detected only once. The rearrangement links TRBV6-5 to TRBJ2-5; TRBD2 aligns across 8 bases. CDR1 and CDR2 from the germline V gene are MNHEY and SVGAGI. This CDR3 is built from 15 residues. J gave up 6 bases and V 2 bases, and 8 bases lay outside the gene matches. CDR3 sequence (DNA): TGTGCCAGCAGTTACGGGGTAGCGGGGCGTAAGACCCAGTACTTC. It yields the protein CASSYGVAGRKTQYF.

The J gene is TRBJ2-5, the V gene TRBV30; 7 bases agree with TRBD2. This CDR3 region has 15 residues. CDR1 is GTSNPN, CDR2 SVGIG, per germline (reference sequence). The J segment lost 3 bases and the V segment lost 0 bases, leaving 7 bases of the junction unmatched. Here the CDR3 DNA reads TGTGCCTGGAGTGTAGGGCTAGCGGATAAAGAGACCCAGTACTTC. The encoded protein is CAWSVGLADKETQYF.

The rearrangement uses TRBV5-4 and TRBJ2-3, with 7 bases fitting TRBD1. Germline V gene data show CDR1 as SGHNT and CDR2 as YYREEE (reference sequence). V dropped 3 bases and J dropped 6; count of bases not matched to a gene: 1. There are 12 residues in the CDR3. The CDR3 nucleotides read TGTGCCAGCAGCTCACAGGGGGATACGCAGTATTTT. This codes for CASSSQGDTQYF.

The genes are TRBV2 and TRBJ2-7; a weak D match, TRBD1 (5 bases). Trimming removed 6 bases from V and 6 bases from J, with 18 bases in between. From germline, CDR1 is SNHLY and CDR2 FYNNEI. There are 14 residues in the CDR3. CDR3 in DNA: TGTGCCAGCAGAAATGCAGGGTCCTCGGGCGAGCAGTACTTC. This translates into CASRNAGSSGEQYF.

V gene TRBV7-9 combines with J gene TRBJ2-3, with TRBD2 identical over 13 bases. V lost 8 bases and J lost 5; bases outside the gene matches: 7. The CDR3 length is 15 residues. The germline gives CDR1 SEHNR, CDR2 FQNEAQ (reference sequence). The CDR3 spells CASAGLAGVIDTQYF. The CDR3 DNA reads TGTGCCAGCGCTGGACTAGCGGGGGTGATAGATACGCAGTATTTT.

The chain combines TRBV4-2 with TRBJ2-3, with D possibly matching TRBD2 (6 bases). The CDR3 spans 15 residues. V dropped 1 base and J dropped 1 base, with 9 bases sitting between them. Germline values: CDR1 LGHNA, CDR2 YNFKEQ. The CDR3 spells CASSQASSGTDTQYF. CDR3 DNA sequence: TGTGCCAGCAGCCAAGCCTCTAGCGGCACAGATACGCAGTATTTT.

The gene calls are TRBV6-1 and TRBJ2-7; TRBD1 is a possible D gene (6 bases). The CDR3 is 14 amino acids. Germline V gene data show CDR1 as MNHNS and CDR2 as SASEGT. V lost 6 bases, J lost 1 base, and 13 bases lay in between. In nucleotides, the CDR3 is TGTGCCAGCAGGAGCGTTGGACAGTCCTACGAGCAGTACTTC. The encoded protein is CASRSVGQSYEQYF.

This clone was observed a few times. J is TRBJ1-1 and V is TRBV30; no reliable D call. V was clipped by 4 bases and J by 0 bases, with 12 bases between them. Germline V CDR1 and CDR2: GTSNPN, SVGIG (reference sequence). The CDR3 has 14 residues. CDR3 DNA: TGTGCCTGGACCCTAGACGGAATGAACACTGAAGCTTTCTTT. Its translation: CAWTLDGMNTEAFF.

In its sample, this clone was seen a few times. Possible read error: a much larger clone is one base away. The identical CDR3 is also encoded by other nucleotide sequences in the sample. The chain joins TRBV4-3 to TRBJ2-1, with TRBD2 matching 11 bases. After removal of 6 bases from V and 2 bases from J, the junction contained 3 bases not matched to a gene. This CDR3 region has 15 residues. The V gene's germline CDR1 is LGHNA and CDR2 YSLEER. This CDR3 reads CASSQTSGAYNEQFF. DNA for the CDR3: TGCGCCAGCAGTCAGACTAGCGGGGCCTACAATGAGCAGTTCTTC.

The chain recombines TRBV5-1 with TRBJ2-7; the match to TRBD1 covers 9 bases. Germline CDR1 and CDR2: SGHRS and YFSETQ. V was clipped by 6 bases and J by 4 bases; unmatched bases: 11. The CDR3 is made up of 15 amino acids. Here the CDR3 reads CASTNGGQGPYEQYF. The DNA of the CDR3 is TGCGCCAGCACTAATGGGGGACAGGGCCCTTACGAGCAGTACTTC.

The chain combines TRBV5-1 with TRBJ2-7; 12 bases align to TRBD2. The CDR3 covers 14 residues. CDR1 and CDR2 from the germline V gene are SGHRS and YFSETQ. J lost 3 bases, V lost 6 bases, and 4 bases had no gene match. The CDR3 here is CASKSTSGSYEQYF. In nucleotides, the CDR3 is TGCGCCAGCAAATCGACTAGCGGGAGCTACGAGCAGTACTTC. Drawing the rest from reference TRBV5-1 and TRBJ2-7, the complete variable domain is KAGVTQTPRYLIKTRGQQVTLSCSPISGHRSVSWYQQTPGQGLQFLFEYFSETQRNKGNFPGRFSGRQFSNSRSEMNVSTLELGDSALYLCASKSTSGSYEQYFGPGTRLTVT.

Details on this clone: This sample also contains other DNA sequences that code for the same CDR3. This chain uses TRBV7-6 with TRBJ2-1; 15 nucleotides agree with TRBD2. Germline values: CDR1 SGHVS, CDR2 FNYEAQ. Trimming removed 4 bases from V and 7 bases from J; junction bases left unmatched: 2. The CDR3 length is 15 residues. CDR3 amino acids: CASSSGTSGGNEQFF. CDR3 DNA: TGTGCCAGCAGCTCCGGGACTAGCGGGGGGAATGAGCAGTTCTTC.

This chain links TRBV7-2 with TRBJ2-1; D might be TRBD2 (5 bases). Germline CDR1 SGHTA, CDR2 FQGNSA. The V end lost 1 base, the J end lost 1 base, and 14 bases lay between the germline ends. This CDR3 spans 17 amino acids. The CDR3 protein is CASSLENAGLSYNEQFF. CDR3 nucleotide sequence: TGTGCCAGCAGCTTAGAAAACGCGGGCCTATCCTACAATGAGCAGTTCTTC.

CDR3 protein: CASGPGTGWNEQFF. In DNA form, the CDR3 reads TGTGCCAGCGGCCCCGGGACAGGGTGGAATGAGCAGTTCTTC. J is TRBJ2-1 and V is TRBV13; 9 bases line up with TRBD1. The CDR3 runs 14 residues. Germline V gene lookup returns CDR1 PRHDT and CDR2 FYEKMQ (reference sequence). The V segment lost 8 bases and the J segment 7 bases; nucleotides outside the gene matches: 9.